The clone carrying this T cell receptor (beta chain) was seen a few times. The data stem from a study of T cells in Graves' hyperthyroidism and ophthalmopathy. Stable Graves' hyperthyroidism denoted no ophthalmopathy progression over 18 months. Those with hyperthyroidism were 18 to 65 years old, newly diagnosed, and ill for under 2 months. PBMCs were sourced from roughly 9.7 ml fresh peripheral blood. This CDR3 has 16 amino acids. Germline CDR1 reads DFQATT; CDR2 reads SNEGSKA (reference sequence). Losses at the gene ends were 6 bases for V and 2 bases for J; bases not matched to a gene: 12. Amplified regions were TCR beta CDR3 sequences from RNA transcripts. HTBI primers drove first-round RT-PCR of the TCR CDR3. TCRdb redid the calling of the multiplex PCR reads with MiXCR, one entry per CDR3 protein. The table lists around 620,000 distinct CDR3 sequences, about 16% of them singletons, with 3% to 4.5% in the top ten.

The sequence came from a woman in her 30s with Graves' hyperthyroidism. Material: blood. This chain uses TRBV20-1 with TRBJ1-1; TRBD1 agrees at 10 bases. The CDR3 DNA sequence: TGCAGTGCGCACGACAGGGGGCGAGTTATAAACACTGAAGCTTTCTTT. Residues: CSAHDRGRVINTEAFF.